The 20 T cell receptor beta chains reported below all come from one sample, sequenced in a study of Graves' ophthalmopathy and Graves' hyperthyroidism. Investigators amplified TCR beta CDR3 regions from RNA transcripts. First-round RT-PCR with HTBI primers preceded a second-round multiplex PCR. TCRdb processed the multiplex PCR reads anew with MiXCR; each CDR3 protein has one entry. The sample has approximately 210,000 distinct CDR3 sequences; roughly 29% are singletons. Sequencing input: peripheral blood. The source of these receptors is a man aged 45-65 years with Graves' ophthalmopathy.

This chain connects TRBV6-2 or TRBV6-3 to TRBJ2-2; D call uncertain. Germline lookup yields CDR1 MNHEY and CDR2 SVGEGT. The CDR3 loop spans 14 amino acids. V was cut by 4 bases and J by 7 bases, with 13 bases left in between. The CDR3 protein is CASSSSLVGGELFF. Written as DNA, the CDR3 is TGTGCCAGCAGTTCCTCTTTGGTCGGCGGGGAGCTGTTTTTT.

The rearrangement links TRBV12-3 or TRBV12-4 to TRBJ2-7; 9 nucleotides match TRBD2. This CDR3 is 14 amino acids long. Unmatched junction bases numbered 8, after V lost 6 bases and J lost 5 bases. The CDR3 region is CASRPSGRIHEQYF. CDR3 DNA: TGTGCCAGCAGACCCAGCGGGAGGATCCACGAGCAGTACTTC.

This clonotype was counted ten times or more. The chain joins TRBV6-2 or TRBV6-3 to TRBJ2-4; D possibly matches TRBD1 or TRBD2 (7 bases each). Trimming removed 2 bases from V and 6 bases from J, with 20 bases in between. Looked up from germline, CDR1 is MNHEY and CDR2 is SVGEGT. This CDR3 region has 17 residues. CDR3 protein: CASSYPGPTGRGNIQYF. The CDR3, as DNA: TGTGCCAGCAGTTACCCCGGACCGACAGGGAGGGGAAACATTCAGTACTTC.

V is TRBV30 and J is TRBJ1-2; 10 nucleotides agree with TRBD1. The germline V gene has CDR1 GTSNPN and CDR2 SVGIG (reference sequence). The CDR3 runs 13 residues. Trimming at V came to 1 base and at J to 6 bases, leaving 2 bases not matched to a gene. The chain's CDR3 is CAWSGGTGDGYTF. The CDR3, as DNA: TGTGCCTGGAGTGGCGGGACAGGGGATGGCTACACCTTC.

The CDR3 is CASSLEASRHGYTF. CDR3 in DNA: TGCGCCAGCAGCTTGGAAGCCTCCAGGCATGGCTACACCTTC. The V and J genes are TRBV5-1 and TRBJ1-2; D unresolved. The germline V gene encodes CDR1 SGHRS and CDR2 YFSETQ. The CDR3 has 14 residues. Trimming removed 0 bases at V and 6 bases at J, with 12 bases between.

This clonotype has ten or more counts. This chain joins TRBV18 and TRBJ1-1; tentative D call: TRBD1 (5 bases). The CDR3 is 16 amino acids. Trimming left V 3 bases short and J 2 bases short, with 16 bases between. Germline assignment: CDR1 KGHSH and CDR2 LQKENI. Here the CDR3 reads CASSPGDLLVNTEAFF. CDR3 DNA: TGTGCCAGCTCACCTGGGGACCTACTAGTCAACACTGAAGCTTTCTTT.

In this sample, this clonotype turned up a few times. The V and J genes are TRBV7-2 and TRBJ2-5, with D perhaps matching TRBD2 (6 bases). Trimming left V 1 base short and J 5 bases short, with 8 bases between. Looked up from germline, CDR1 is SGHTA and CDR2 is FQGNSA. The CDR3 spans 13 residues. CDR3 bases: TGTGCCAGCAGCTTAGTACGGGGGGAGACCCAGTACTTC. It is translated as CASSLVRGETQYF.

Ten or more counts support this clonotype. This chain joins TRBV5-5 and TRBJ2-5, with D tentatively TRBD2 (6 bases). V lost 2 bases and J lost 9, with 14 bases in between. This CDR3 comprises 13 residues. The V gene's germline CDR1 is SGHKS and CDR2 YYEKEE (reference sequence). The CDR3 sequence: CASSLTGVGAQYF. The DNA for the CDR3 is TGTGCCAGCAGCTTAACGGGGGTTGGGGCCCAGTACTTC. The entire variable domain, with the rest obtained from reference TRBV5-5 and TRBJ2-5, is as follows: DAGVTQSPTHLIKTRGQQVTLRCSPISGHKSVSWYQQVLGQGPQFIFQYYEKEERGRGNFPDRFSARQFPNYSSELNVNALLLGDSALYLCASSLTGVGAQYFGPGTRLLVL.

This chain uses TRBV10-3 with TRBJ2-7, with 8 nucleotides matching TRBD1. The germline CDR1 and CDR2 sequences are ENHRY and SYGVKD. The CDR3 is 15 amino acids. Trimming cost V 6 bases and J 6 bases; bases outside gene matches: 13. The CDR3 loop is CAIRPMKTGTGEQYF. Written as DNA, the CDR3 is TGTGCCATCAGGCCCATGAAGACAGGGACAGGCGAGCAGTACTTC.

The V gene is TRBV3-1, the J gene TRBJ1-1, with 12 bases lining up with TRBD1. This CDR3 spans 15 amino acids. Trimming cost V 3 bases and J 4 bases; bases outside gene matches: 3. Germline assignment: CDR1 LGHDT and CDR2 YNNKEL (reference sequence). CDR3 amino acids: CASSQGTGGLTEAFF. As DNA, the CDR3 is TGTGCCAGCAGCCAGGGGACAGGGGGCCTCACTGAAGCTTTCTTT.

This clonotype was seen more than once but under ten times. The chain employs TRBV24-1 and TRBJ1-1; D call uncertain. The CDR3 length is 13 residues. CDR1 and CDR2 from the germline V gene are KGHDR and SFDVKD. V was trimmed by 3 bases and J by 4 bases, leaving 8 bases between them. This chain's CDR3 is CATSDAYSTEAFF. CDR3 bases: TGTGCCACCAGTGATGCCTACAGCACTGAAGCTTTCTTT.

This clonotype was found many times. In DNA form, the CDR3 reads TGTGCCAGCAGTTGGCAGGGGGCCCCCTACGAGCAGTACTTC. Its translation: CASSWQGAPYEQYF. The chain combines TRBV6-2 or TRBV6-3 with TRBJ2-7; 8 nucleotides match TRBD1. Germline V CDR1 and CDR2: MNHEY, SVGEGT. The CDR3 spans 14 residues. Germline trimming cut 4 bases from V and 2 bases from J; bases unmatched to any gene: 4.

This clonotype was observed many times. CDR3 loop: CASSQRPDSSYEQYF. Here the CDR3 DNA reads TGCGCCAGCAGCCAGAGGCCGGACAGCTCCTACGAGCAGTACTTC. The chain links TRBV4-3 to TRBJ2-7; tentatively, D is TRBD1 (6 bases). Germline CDR1 is LGHNA and CDR2 is YSLEER. With 3 bases removed from V and 0 bases from J, the gap between germline ends came to 12 bases. The CDR3 spans 15 residues.

This clonotype appeared many times. This chain connects TRBV5-1 to TRBJ2-5; TRBD1 agrees at 8 bases. The CDR3 length is 14 residues. Germline V gene sequence: CDR1 SGHRS, CDR2 YFSETQ. The trim removed 3 bases at V and 2 bases at J, leaving 3 bases unmatched. The CDR3 DNA follows: TGCGCCAGCAGCTCAACAGGGGGACAAGAGACCCAGTACTTC. This codes for CASSSTGGQETQYF.

This clonotype has more than one count but fewer than ten. J is TRBJ2-4 and V is TRBV6-1, with a possible D match to TRBD1 (6 bases). Germline V gives CDR1 MNHNS, CDR2 SASEGT. The CDR3 totals 13 residues. The germline V and J ends were trimmed by 6 bases and 8 bases, with 14 bases remaining between them. The CDR3 sequence is CASSPRGADIQYF. CDR3 DNA sequence: TGTGCCAGCAGCCCCAGGGGCGCGGACATTCAGTACTTC.

This chain links TRBV20-1 with TRBJ2-2, with D unresolved. Germline assignment: CDR1 DFQATT and CDR2 SNEGSKA (reference sequence). CDR3 length: 12 residues. V lost 3 bases and J lost 6, with 8 bases in between. The CDR3 nucleotides are TGCAGTGCTAGTAGCTTAGCCGGGGAGCTGTTTTTT. Amino acid sequence: CSASSLAGELFF.

This clonotype was recorded a few times. The V and J genes are TRBV6-2 or TRBV6-3 and TRBJ2-2; 13 nucleotides line up with TRBD2. The CDR3 has 16 amino acids. V was clipped by 6 bases and J by 5 bases; unmatched bases: 6. The germline V gene encodes CDR1 MNHEY and CDR2 SVGEGT. The CDR3 loop is CASRTSGRAYTGELFF. The DNA of the CDR3 is TGTGCCAGCAGAACTAGCGGGAGGGCCTATACCGGGGAGCTGTTTTTT.

This clonotype was counted many times. This chain uses TRBV7-6 with TRBJ2-2; TRBD2 agrees at 10 bases. The length of the CDR3 is 17 residues. The V gene's germline CDR1 is SGHVS and CDR2 FNYEAQ. V was pared by 2 bases and J by 2 bases, with 5 bases of the junction left unmatched. CDR3 protein: CASSLTSGDPNTGELFF. Written as DNA, the CDR3 is TGTGCCAGCAGCTTAACTAGCGGGGACCCTAACACCGGGGAGCTGTTTTTT.

The sample holds many counts of this clonotype. V is TRBV6-5 and J is TRBJ1-1; 7 bases match TRBD1. J lost 5 bases, V lost 2 bases, and 5 bases had no gene match. The germline gives CDR1 MNHEY, CDR2 SVGAGI. This CDR3 is 14 amino acids long. The CDR3 sequence: CASSYRGQFTEAFF. The CDR3 coding sequence is TGTGCCAGCAGTTACAGGGGGCAATTTACTGAAGCTTTCTTT.

The chain links TRBV27 to TRBJ1-1, with D possibly being TRBD1 (6 bases). Trimming stripped 6 bases from V and 0 bases from J, with 17 bases between. Germline values: CDR1 MNHEY, CDR2 SMNVEV (reference sequence). The CDR3 is 16 amino acids. The CDR3 is CASSPTGQPMNTEAFF. The CDR3 nucleotides are TGTGCCAGCAGCCCGACCGGACAGCCAATGAACACTGAAGCTTTCTTT.